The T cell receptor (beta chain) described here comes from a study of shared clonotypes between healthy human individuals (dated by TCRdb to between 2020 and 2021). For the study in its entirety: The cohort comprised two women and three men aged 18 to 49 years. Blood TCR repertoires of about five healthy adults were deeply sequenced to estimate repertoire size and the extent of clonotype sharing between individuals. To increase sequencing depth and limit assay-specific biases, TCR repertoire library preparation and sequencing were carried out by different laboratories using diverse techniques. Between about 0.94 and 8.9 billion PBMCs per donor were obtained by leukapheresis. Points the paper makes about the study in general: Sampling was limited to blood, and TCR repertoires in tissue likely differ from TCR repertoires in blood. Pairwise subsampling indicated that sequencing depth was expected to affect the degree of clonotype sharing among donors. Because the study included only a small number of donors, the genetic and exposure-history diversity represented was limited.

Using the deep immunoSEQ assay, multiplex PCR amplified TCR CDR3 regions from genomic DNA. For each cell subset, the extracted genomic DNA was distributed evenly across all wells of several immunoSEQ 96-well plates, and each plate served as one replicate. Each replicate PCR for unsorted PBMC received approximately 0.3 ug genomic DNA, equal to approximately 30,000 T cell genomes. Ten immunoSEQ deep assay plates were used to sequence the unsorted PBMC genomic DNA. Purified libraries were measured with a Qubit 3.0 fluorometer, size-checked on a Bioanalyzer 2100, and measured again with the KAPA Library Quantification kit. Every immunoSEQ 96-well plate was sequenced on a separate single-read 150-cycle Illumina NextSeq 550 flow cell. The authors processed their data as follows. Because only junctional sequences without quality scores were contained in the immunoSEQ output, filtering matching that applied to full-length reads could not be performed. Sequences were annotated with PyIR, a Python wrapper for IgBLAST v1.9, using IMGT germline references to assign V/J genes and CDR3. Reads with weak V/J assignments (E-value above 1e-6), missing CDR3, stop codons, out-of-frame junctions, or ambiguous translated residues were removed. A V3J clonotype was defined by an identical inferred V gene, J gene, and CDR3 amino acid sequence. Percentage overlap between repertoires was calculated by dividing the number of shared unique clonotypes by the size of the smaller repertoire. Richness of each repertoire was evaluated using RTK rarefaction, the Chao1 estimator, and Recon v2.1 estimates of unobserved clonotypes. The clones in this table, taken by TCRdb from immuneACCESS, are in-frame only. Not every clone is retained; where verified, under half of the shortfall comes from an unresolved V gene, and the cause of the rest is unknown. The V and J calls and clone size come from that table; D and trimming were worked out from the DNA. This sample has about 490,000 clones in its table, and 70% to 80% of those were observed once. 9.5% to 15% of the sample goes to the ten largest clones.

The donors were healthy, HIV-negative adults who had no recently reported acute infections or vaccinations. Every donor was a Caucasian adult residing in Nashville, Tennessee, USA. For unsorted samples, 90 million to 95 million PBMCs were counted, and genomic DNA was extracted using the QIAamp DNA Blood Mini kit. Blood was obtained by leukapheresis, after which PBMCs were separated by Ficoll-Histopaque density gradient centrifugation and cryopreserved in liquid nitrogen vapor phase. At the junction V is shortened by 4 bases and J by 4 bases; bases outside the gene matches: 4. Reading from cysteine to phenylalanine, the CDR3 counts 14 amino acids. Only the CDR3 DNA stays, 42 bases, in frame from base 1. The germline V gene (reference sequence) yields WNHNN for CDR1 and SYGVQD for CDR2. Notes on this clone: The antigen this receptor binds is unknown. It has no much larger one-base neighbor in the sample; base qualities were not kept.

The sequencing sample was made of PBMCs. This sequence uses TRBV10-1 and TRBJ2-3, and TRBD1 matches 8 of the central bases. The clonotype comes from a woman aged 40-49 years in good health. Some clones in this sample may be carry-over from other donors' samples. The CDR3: CASSGQGSPDTQYF. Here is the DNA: TGCGCCAGCAGTGGACAGGGGTCGCCAGATACGCAGTATTTT.